One sample yielded the 8 T cell receptor beta chains listed below, sequenced in a study of CD8+ T cells in alopecia areata. After isolation, RNA underwent reverse transcription to generate cDNA as the sequencing template. The table came from immunoSEQ multiplex PCR; TCRdb's copy has only in-frame clones and leaves some out. The sample shows tens of thousands of clones, roughly 46% of them seen only once. Source material: NKG2D-low CD8+ T cells sorted from blood. Source of these receptors: a human donor with alopecia areata.

The rearrangement links TRBV5-4 to TRBJ2-5, with 7 bases that match TRBD2. The CDR3 loop spans 15 amino acids. The germline V gene encodes CDR1 SGHNT and CDR2 YYREEE (reference sequence). V shed 1 base and J 5 bases; nucleotides not matched to a gene: 8. The CDR3 spells CASSLSAGEGETQYF. In DNA, the CDR3 is TGTGCCAGCAGCTTGTCGGCGGGAGAGGGGGAGACCCAGTACTTC.

The chain uses TRBV25-1 and TRBJ2-7; tentative D call: TRBD2 (6 bases). The germline V gene encodes CDR1 MGHDK and CDR2 SYGVNS. Trimming shortened V by 8 bases and J by 3 bases, and 11 bases separated the two germline ends. The CDR3 totals 12 residues. The CDR3 spells CASGGLLYEQYF. The CDR3 DNA reads TGTGCCAGCGGGGGACTTCTCTACGAGCAGTACTTC.

The chain carries TRBV4-1 and TRBJ1-1; tentatively, D is TRBD1 (5 bases). Trimming took 3 bases from V and 5 from J, leaving 10 bases between them. Germline-derived CDR1 and CDR2 are MGHRA and YSYEKL. This CDR3 has 13 amino acids. CDR3 sequence (DNA): TGCGCCAGCAGCCACGGGGCAGGGACTGAAGCTTTCTTT. It encodes CASSHGAGTEAFF.

This clone has a handful of counts. The CDR3 DNA follows: TGTGCCTGGAGTTTGGGGGGCGAGCAGTACTTC. Translating it yields CAWSLGGEQYF. The V and J genes are TRBV30 and TRBJ2-7; D may be TRBD2 (6 bases). Germline CDR1 GTSNPN, CDR2 SVGIG (reference sequence). The CDR3 has 11 residues. Trimming cost V 2 bases and J 6 bases, with 8 bases left between them. The entire variable domain, with the rest obtained from reference TRBV30 and TRBJ2-7, is as follows: SQTIHQWPATLVQPVGSPLSLECTVEGTSNPNLYWYRQAAGRGLQLLFYSVGIGQISSEVPQNLSASRPQDRQFILSSKKLLLSDSGFYLCAWSLGGEQYFGPGTRLTVT.

This chain uses TRBV13 with TRBJ1-1; D uncertain. Germline V gene sequence: CDR1 PRHDT, CDR2 FYEKMQ (reference sequence). The CDR3 is made up of 14 amino acids. V was trimmed by 1 base and J by 0 bases, leaving 6 bases between them. The CDR3 coding sequence is TGTGCCAGCAGCTTAGTTCCAGTGAACACTGAAGCTTTCTTT. This codes for CASSLVPVNTEAFF.

Here the CDR3 DNA reads TGTGCCAGCAGCTTGGGGGCGAGAAAGACCCAGTACTTC. Its translation is CASSLGARKTQYF. This sequence joins TRBV5-6 and TRBJ2-5; D is uncertain. Germline V CDR1 and CDR2: SGHDT, YYEEEE. The CDR3 runs 13 residues. Trimming removed 0 bases at V and 6 bases at J, with 9 bases between.

This clone was counted a few times. The chain recombines TRBV30 with TRBJ2-1; a weak D match, TRBD1 (6 bases). In germline, CDR1 is GTSNPN, CDR2 SVGIG (reference sequence). The CDR3 covers 13 residues. V was cut by 5 bases and J by 6 bases, with 14 bases left in between. CDR3 DNA: TGTGCCTGGTATGGGACAAGCCCCAATGAGCAGTTCTTC. Amino acid sequence: CAWYGTSPNEQFF.

V is TRBV13 and J is TRBJ2-4; TRBD2 might be the D (6 bases). V gave up 4 bases and J gave up 0 bases, with 7 bases separating them. CDR3 length: 14 residues. Germline-derived CDR1 and CDR2 are PRHDT and FYEKMQ (reference sequence). The CDR3 sequence is CASSSGLAKNIQYF. The CDR3 DNA reads as TGTGCCAGCAGCTCGGGACTAGCCAAAAACATTCAGTACTTC.